The 12 T cell receptor beta chains below all came from one sample that was sequenced in a study of PD-L1 blockade in urothelial cancer (dated by TCRdb to about 2017). Receptor amplification or capture employed the immunoSEQ multiplex PCR assay. In its TCRdb copy, this immuneACCESS table keeps in-frame sequences only and misses some clones. Where compared with another copy, unresolved V genes explain less than half of these, and the others have no known cause. The sample data list tens of thousands of clones, and about nine tenths of these were observed just once. The biggest ten clones account for approximately 6% of the sample. The material was PBMCs, obtained around atezolizumab (anti-PD-L1) treatment. These receptors came from a woman between 65 and 79 years old with urothelial cancer.

V and J are TRBV6-6 and TRBJ1-2; TRBD1 matches 12 bases. Germline V gives CDR1 MNHNY, CDR2 SVGAGI (reference sequence). V lost 7 bases to trimming and J lost 4 bases; unmatched junction nucleotides: 10. The CDR3 spans 16 residues. The CDR3 DNA reads TGTGCCAGCATCAACACCGGGACAGGGGGCTTCTATGGCTACACCTTC. Translating it yields CASINTGTGGFYGYTF.

CDR3 bases: TGTGCCAGCAGCTTTGCAGGGTACCAGTACTTC. Translated: CASSFAGYQYF. The rearrangement uses TRBV11-2 and TRBJ2-7, with D possibly TRBD1 on 5 matching bases. V was trimmed by 3 bases and J by 10 bases, leaving 10 bases between them. The germline CDR1 and CDR2 sequences are SGHAT and FQNNGV. CDR3 length: 11 residues.

The chain recombines TRBV4-3 with TRBJ2-2; D gene uncertain. This CDR3 region has 14 residues. Deletions cut 3 bases from V and 1 base from J, with 6 bases between. Germline loops: CDR1 LGHNA, CDR2 YSLEER. The CDR3 loop is CASSHGRNTGELFF. The CDR3 bases are TGCGCCAGCAGCCATGGGCGGAACACCGGGGAGCTGTTTTTT.

The V call is TRBV10-2, the J call TRBJ2-3; maybe TRBD1 (5 bases). Trimming left V 0 bases short and J 1 base short, with 11 bases between. The CDR3 runs 16 residues. Germline V gene data show CDR1 as WSHSY and CDR2 as SAAADI. The chain's CDR3 is CASSESTEPRTDTQYF. CDR3 nucleotides: TGCGCCAGCAGTGAGTCGACAGAGCCCCGCACAGATACGCAGTATTTT.

The chain has TRBV19 and TRBJ1-5, with unresolved D. Germline V lookup: CDR1 LNHDA, CDR2 SQIVND (reference sequence). V lost 9 bases and J 3 bases, leaving 12 bases between the germline ends. This CDR3 has 13 residues. The CDR3 region is CASSTRVNQPQHF. The CDR3 nucleotides read TGTGCCAGCTCGACTAGGGTCAATCAGCCCCAGCATTTT.

The rearrangement uses TRBV29-1 and TRBJ1-1; possibly TRBD1 for D (5 bases). CDR1 and CDR2 from the germline V gene are SQVTM and ANQGSEA. Trimming pared 3 bases from V and 5 bases from J, leaving 16 bases between. CDR3 length: 14 amino acids. The CDR3 nucleotides read TGCAGCGTTGAGTTAAGCAGGGCGGGGACTGAAGCTTTCTTT. It codes for CSVELSRAGTEAFF.

This clone is a singleton in its sample. The chain uses TRBV28 and TRBJ1-2, with D tentatively TRBD1 (5 bases). Trimming pared 0 bases from V and 8 bases from J, leaving 13 bases between. This CDR3 spans 14 amino acids. Per germline, CDR1 MDHEN and CDR2 SYDVKM. The CDR3 DNA is TGTGCCAGCAGTTTATGCCGGCAGGGATGCGGCTACACCTTC. Amino acids: CASSLCRQGCGYTF.

The chain couples TRBV6-5 to TRBJ1-2; 10 bases are a match to TRBD1. V was clipped by 6 bases and J by 8 bases; unmatched bases: 3. This CDR3 region has 12 residues. Germline CDR1 is MNHEY and CDR2 is SVGAGI. The CDR3 sequence is CASRRTGGGYTF. CDR3 nucleotide sequence: TGTGCCAGCAGAAGGACAGGGGGGGGCTACACCTTC.

V gene TRBV5-1 combines with J gene TRBJ2-3, with 10 nucleotides matching TRBD1. The CDR3 sequence is 15 residues long. V trimming: 4 bases; J trimming: 4 bases; junction bases outside the gene matches: 6. CDR1 is SGHRS, CDR2 YFSETQ, per germline. The CDR3 region has the DNA TGCGCCAGCAGCACCGGACAGGGGGTGGCAGATACGCAGTATTTT. This encodes CASSTGQGVADTQYF.

V gene TRBV19 combines with J gene TRBJ1-5; D is unresolved. The germline V gene encodes CDR1 LNHDA and CDR2 SQIVND (reference sequence). V lost 1 base to trimming and J lost 5 bases, with 9 bases between them. There are 14 residues in the CDR3. CDR3 sequence (DNA): TGTGCCAGTAGTATAGCTCGCAGCGATCAGCCCCAGCATTTT. Translating it yields CASSIARSDQPQHF.

The CDR3 reads CAWSGGTKYEQYF. CDR3 DNA: TGTGCCTGGAGTGGAGGGACAAAATACGAGCAGTACTTC. The rearrangement links TRBV30 to TRBJ2-7; a weak D match, TRBD1 (6 bases). Germline CDR1 and CDR2: GTSNPN and SVGIG (reference sequence). There are 13 residues in the CDR3. Trimming took 1 base from V and 4 from J, leaving 11 bases between them.

The chain employs TRBV10-1 and TRBJ2-7, with D possibly TRBD1 on 6 matching bases. This CDR3 has 16 amino acids. Deletions cut 2 bases from V and 6 bases from J, with 20 bases between. Germline loops: CDR1 WNHNN, CDR2 SYGVQD (reference sequence). The CDR3, as DNA: TGCGCCAGCAGTGAGGTCAGGGGATTCGGGCTCAGCGAGCAGTACTTC. It specifies CASSEVRGFGLSEQYF.